This TCR beta chain stems from a study of shared clonotypes between healthy human individuals. Germline V gene sequence: CDR1 LNHDA, CDR2 SQIVND (reference sequence). Deletions cut 6 bases from V and 4 bases from J, with 19 bases between. This CDR3 region has 16 residues. Measured with immunoSEQ multiplex PCR; TCRdb has only the in-frame clones, and not every one. The sample has about a million clones, about 80% seen once. This clone was recorded once. Antigen unknown. Study findings and constraints: As a rule, naive subsets had a larger estimated richness than memory subsets. Naive CD4 clonotype sharing across a handful of donors was 4% to 5.5%.

The sequence was obtained from a man aged 18-30 years in good health. Some clones in this sample may be carry-over from other donors' samples. The chain employs TRBV19 and TRBJ1-5; TRBD1 might be the D (5 bases). Sequencing was carried out using memory CD4+ T cells from PBMCs. Subset indicated: CD45RA-negative fraction. The CDR3 protein is CASSRGGIQMNQPQHF. CDR3 nucleotides: TGTGCCAGTAGCCGGGGGGGGATCCAGATGAATCAGCCCCAGCATTTT.